This section outlines one TCR beta chain sequence together with its context. Its matching antigen is unknown. The data are from a study of identifying expanded T cells in peripheral blood. Produced via immunoSEQ multiplex PCR; TCRdb's table is partial and in-frame only. There are some 120,000 clones in the sample; roughly 84% occur only once, and 3% to 3.5% lies in the top ten. Study conclusions and caveats: Across healthy donors, higher total template counts meant significantly greater roughly 2-week count variance. Differentially abundant clones: 0.95 to 1.5 between replicates, roughly 16 at around 14 days, roughly 18 at four.

V was cut by 1 base and J by 10 bases, with 13 bases left in between. The CDR3 is 12 amino acids. Germline CDR1 GTSNPN, CDR2 SVGIG (reference sequence). Material for sequencing was blood. The V and J genes are TRBV30 and TRBJ1-1; D ambiguous. This receptor was obtained from a person aged 18-69 years in good health. CDR3 in DNA: TGTGCCTGGAGTGCCTACCCCCGGGCAGCTTTCTTT. The encoded protein is CAWSAYPRAAFF.